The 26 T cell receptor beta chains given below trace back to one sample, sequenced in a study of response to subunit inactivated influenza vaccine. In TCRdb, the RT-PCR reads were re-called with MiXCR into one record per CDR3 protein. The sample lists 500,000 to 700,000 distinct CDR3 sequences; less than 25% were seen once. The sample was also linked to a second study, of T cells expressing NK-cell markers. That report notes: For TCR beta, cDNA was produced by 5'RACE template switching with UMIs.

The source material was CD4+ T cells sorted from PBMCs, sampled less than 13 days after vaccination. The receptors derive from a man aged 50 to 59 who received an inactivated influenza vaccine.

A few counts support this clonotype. CDR3: CSAFLGALNTEAFF. In DNA, the CDR3 is TGCAGTGCTTTCCTCGGGGCGTTGAACACTGAAGCTTTCTTT. The chain is built from TRBV20-1 and TRBJ1-1, with D tentatively TRBD1 (5 bases). Germline values: CDR1 DFQATT, CDR2 SNEGSKA (reference sequence). Between the trimmed V and J ends, which lost 5 bases and 0 bases, there was a span of 13 bases. There are 14 residues in the CDR3.

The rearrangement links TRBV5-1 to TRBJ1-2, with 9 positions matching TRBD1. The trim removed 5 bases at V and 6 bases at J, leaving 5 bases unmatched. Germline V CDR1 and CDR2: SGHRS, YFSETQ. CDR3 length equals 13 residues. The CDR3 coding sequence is TGCGCCAGCAGGTGGGGGGACAGGGATGGCTACACCTTC. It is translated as CASRWGDRDGYTF. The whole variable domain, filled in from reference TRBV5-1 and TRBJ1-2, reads KAGVTQTPRYLIKTRGQQVTLSCSPISGHRSVSWYQQTPGQGLQFLFEYFSETQRNKGNFPGRFSGRQFSNSRSEMNVSTLELGDSALYLCASRWGDRDGYTFGSGTRLTVV.

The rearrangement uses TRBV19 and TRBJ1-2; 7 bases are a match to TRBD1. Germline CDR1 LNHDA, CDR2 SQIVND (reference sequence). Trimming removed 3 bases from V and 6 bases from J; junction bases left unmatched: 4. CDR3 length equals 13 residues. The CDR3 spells CASSIARGNGYTF. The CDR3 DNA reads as TGTGCCAGTAGTATTGCCAGGGGGAATGGCTACACCTTC.

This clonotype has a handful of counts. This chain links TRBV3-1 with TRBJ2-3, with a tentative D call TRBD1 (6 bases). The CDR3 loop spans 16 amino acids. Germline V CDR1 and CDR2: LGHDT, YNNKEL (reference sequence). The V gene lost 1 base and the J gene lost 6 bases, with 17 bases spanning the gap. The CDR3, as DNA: TGTGCCAGCAGCCAAGTATCAGGGGTAAAGTACGATACGCAGTATTTT. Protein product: CASSQVSGVKYDTQYF.

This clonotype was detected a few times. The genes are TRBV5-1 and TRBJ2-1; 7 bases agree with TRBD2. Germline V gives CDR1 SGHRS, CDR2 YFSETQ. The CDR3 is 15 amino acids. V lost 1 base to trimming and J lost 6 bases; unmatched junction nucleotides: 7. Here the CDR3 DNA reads TGCGCCAGCAGCTTGTGGGGAGGGGAGGGCAATGAGCAGTTCTTC. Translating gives CASSLWGGEGNEQFF.

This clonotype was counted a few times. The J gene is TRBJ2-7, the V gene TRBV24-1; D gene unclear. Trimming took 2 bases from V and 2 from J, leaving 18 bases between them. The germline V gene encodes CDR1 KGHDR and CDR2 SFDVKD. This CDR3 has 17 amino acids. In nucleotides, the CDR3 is TGTGCCACCAGTGATTGGCCCTCTAGGACGGATACCTACGAGCAGTACTTC. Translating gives CATSDWPSRTDTYEQYF.

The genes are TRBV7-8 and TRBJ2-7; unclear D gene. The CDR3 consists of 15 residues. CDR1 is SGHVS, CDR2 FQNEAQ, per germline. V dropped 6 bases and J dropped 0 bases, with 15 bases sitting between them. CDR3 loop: CASSSGRVSSYEQYF. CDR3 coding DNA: TGTGCCAGCAGTTCGGGTAGGGTTAGCTCCTACGAGCAGTACTTC.

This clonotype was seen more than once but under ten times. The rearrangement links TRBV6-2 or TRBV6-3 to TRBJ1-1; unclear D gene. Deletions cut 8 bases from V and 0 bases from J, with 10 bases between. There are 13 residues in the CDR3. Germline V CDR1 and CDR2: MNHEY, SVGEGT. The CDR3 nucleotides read TGTGCCAGCGGCATCGAGCTGAACACTGAAGCTTTCTTT. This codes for CASGIELNTEAFF.

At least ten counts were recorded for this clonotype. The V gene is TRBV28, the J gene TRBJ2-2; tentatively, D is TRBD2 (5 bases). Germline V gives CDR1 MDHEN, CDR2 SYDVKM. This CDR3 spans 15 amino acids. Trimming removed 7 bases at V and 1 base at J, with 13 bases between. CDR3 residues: CASTGASRNTGELFF. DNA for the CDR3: TGTGCCAGCACGGGTGCTAGCCGGAACACCGGGGAGCTGTTTTTT.

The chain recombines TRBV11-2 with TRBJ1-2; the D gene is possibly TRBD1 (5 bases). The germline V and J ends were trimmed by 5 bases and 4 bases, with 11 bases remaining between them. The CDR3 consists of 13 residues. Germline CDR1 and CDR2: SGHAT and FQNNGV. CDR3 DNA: TGTGCCAGCAGCCCGGACATATCCTATGGCTACACCTTC. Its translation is CASSPDISYGYTF.

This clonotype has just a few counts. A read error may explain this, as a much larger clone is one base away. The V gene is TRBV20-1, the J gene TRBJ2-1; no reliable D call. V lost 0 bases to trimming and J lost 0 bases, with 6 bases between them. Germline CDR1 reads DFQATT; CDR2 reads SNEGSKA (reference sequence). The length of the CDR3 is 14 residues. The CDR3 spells CSARDLDSYNEQFF. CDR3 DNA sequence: TGCAGTGCTAGAGATCTCGACTCCTACAATGAGCAGTTCTTC.

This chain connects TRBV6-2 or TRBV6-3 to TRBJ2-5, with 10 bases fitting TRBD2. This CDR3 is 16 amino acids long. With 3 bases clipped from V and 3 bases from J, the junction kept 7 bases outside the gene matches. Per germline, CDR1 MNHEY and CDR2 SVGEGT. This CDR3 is CASSYQRGGTEETQYF. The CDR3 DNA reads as TGTGCCAGCAGTTATCAGCGGGGGGGCACCGAAGAGACCCAGTACTTC.

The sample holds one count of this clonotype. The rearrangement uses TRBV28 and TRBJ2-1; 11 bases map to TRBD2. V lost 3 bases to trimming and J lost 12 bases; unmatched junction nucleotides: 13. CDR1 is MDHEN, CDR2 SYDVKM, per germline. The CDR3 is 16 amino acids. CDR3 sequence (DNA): TGTGCCAGCAGTTTGGGGGCTAGCGGGAGGTCTAAGGCGCAGTTCTTC. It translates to CASSLGASGRSKAQFF.

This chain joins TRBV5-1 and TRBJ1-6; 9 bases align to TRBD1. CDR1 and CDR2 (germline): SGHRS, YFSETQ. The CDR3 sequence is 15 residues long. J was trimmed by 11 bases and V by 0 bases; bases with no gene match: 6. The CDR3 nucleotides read TGCGCCAGCAGCTTGGATACAGGGGGCCTCACACCCCTCCACTTT. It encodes CASSLDTGGLTPLHF.

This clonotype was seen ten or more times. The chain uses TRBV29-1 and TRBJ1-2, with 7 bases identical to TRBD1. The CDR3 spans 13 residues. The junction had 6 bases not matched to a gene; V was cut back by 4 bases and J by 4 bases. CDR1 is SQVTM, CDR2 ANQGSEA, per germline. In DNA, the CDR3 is TGCAGCGTTGTACAGGGGAAGGTCTATGGCTACACCTTC. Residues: CSVVQGKVYGYTF.

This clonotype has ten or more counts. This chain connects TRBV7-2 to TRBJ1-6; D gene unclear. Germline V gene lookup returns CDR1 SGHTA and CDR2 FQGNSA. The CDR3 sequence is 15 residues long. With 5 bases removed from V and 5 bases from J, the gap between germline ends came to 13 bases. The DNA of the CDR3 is TGTGCCAGCAGCCCCGGGAGGGCTAATAATTCACCCCTCCACTTT. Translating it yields CASSPGRANNSPLHF.

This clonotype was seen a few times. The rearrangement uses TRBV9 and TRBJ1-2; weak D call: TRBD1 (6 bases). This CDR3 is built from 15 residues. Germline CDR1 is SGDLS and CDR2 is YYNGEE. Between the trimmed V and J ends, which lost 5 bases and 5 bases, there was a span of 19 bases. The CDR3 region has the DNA TGTGCCAGCAGTCCGACCAGTGACAGGCGGTATGGCTACACCTTC. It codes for CASSPTSDRRYGYTF.

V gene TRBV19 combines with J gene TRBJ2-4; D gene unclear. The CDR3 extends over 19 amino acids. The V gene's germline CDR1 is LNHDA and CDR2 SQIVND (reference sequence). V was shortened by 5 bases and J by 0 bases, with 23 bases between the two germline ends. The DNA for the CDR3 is TGTGCCAGTAGTCCCTCGATTTTTTATATGGGGTTAGCCAAAAACATTCAGTACTTC. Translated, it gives CASSPSIFYMGLAKNIQYF. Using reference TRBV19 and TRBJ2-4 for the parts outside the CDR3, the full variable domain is DGGITQSPKYLFRKEGQNVTLSCEQNLNHDAMYWYRQDPGQGLRLIYYSQIVNDFQKGDIAEGYSVSREKKESFPLTVTSAQKNPTAFYLCASSPSIFYMGLAKNIQYFGAGTRLSVL.

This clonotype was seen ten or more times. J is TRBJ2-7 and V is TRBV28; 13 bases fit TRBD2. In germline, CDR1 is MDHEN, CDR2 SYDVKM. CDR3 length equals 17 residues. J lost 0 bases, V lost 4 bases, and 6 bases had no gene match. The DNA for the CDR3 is TGTGCCAGCAGTTCCCTGGGACTAGCGGGGACCTCCTACGAGCAGTACTTC. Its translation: CASSSLGLAGTSYEQYF.

The CDR3 bases are TGTGCCAGCAGTCAGACGGGTGGCTCCTACAATGAGCAGTTCTTC. Its translation: CASSQTGGSYNEQFF. J is TRBJ2-1 and V is TRBV9; no clear D. Germline V gene sequence: CDR1 SGDLS, CDR2 YYNGEE. Trimming removed 5 bases from V and 0 bases from J, with 12 bases in between. The CDR3 spans 15 residues.

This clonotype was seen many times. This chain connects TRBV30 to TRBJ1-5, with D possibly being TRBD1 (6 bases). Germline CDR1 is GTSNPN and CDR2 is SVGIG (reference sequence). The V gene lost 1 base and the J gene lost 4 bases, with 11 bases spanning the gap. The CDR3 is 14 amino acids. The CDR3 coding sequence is TGTGCCTGGAGTGCCGGGGGCCTGAATCAGCCCCAGCATTTT. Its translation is CAWSAGGLNQPQHF.

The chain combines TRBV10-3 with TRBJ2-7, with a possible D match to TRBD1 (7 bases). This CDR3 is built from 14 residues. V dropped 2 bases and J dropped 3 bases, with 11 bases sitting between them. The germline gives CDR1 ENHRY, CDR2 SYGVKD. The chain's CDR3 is CAISEAQGGYEQYF. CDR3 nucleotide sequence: TGTGCCATCAGTGAGGCCCAGGGGGGCTACGAGCAGTACTTC.

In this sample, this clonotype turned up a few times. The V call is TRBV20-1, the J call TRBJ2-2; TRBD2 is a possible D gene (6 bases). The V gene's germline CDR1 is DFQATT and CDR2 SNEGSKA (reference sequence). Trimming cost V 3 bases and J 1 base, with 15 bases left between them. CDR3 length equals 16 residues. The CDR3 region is CSASRRVKRNTGELFF. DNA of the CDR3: TGCAGTGCTAGTAGGAGGGTAAAGAGGAACACCGGGGAGCTGTTTTTT.

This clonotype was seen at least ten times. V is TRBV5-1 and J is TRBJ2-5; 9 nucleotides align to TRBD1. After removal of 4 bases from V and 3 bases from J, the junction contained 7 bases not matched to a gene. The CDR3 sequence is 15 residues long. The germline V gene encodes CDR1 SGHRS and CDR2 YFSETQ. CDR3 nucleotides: TGCGCCAGCAGCATCAGGGGGACAGGGAAAGAGACCCAGTACTTC. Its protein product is CASSIRGTGKETQYF.

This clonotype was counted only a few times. The CDR3 DNA follows: TGCGCCAGCAGCCATGGAAGGTTCCGTAATGAGCAGTTCTTC. The encoded protein is CASSHGRFRNEQFF. V usage is TRBV4-1 and J usage is TRBJ2-1; D is unclear. The CDR3 covers 14 residues. V shed 3 bases and J shed 7 bases, with 13 bases lying between them. The germline V gene has CDR1 MGHRA and CDR2 YSYEKL.

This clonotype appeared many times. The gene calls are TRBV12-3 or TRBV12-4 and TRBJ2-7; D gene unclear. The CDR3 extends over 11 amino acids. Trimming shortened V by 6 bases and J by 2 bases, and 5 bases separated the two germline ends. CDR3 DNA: TGTGCCAGCAGCTCCGCCTACGAGCAGTACTTC. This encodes CASSSAYEQYF.